The rows below give T cell receptor beta chains drawn from one sample of a study of cytomegalovirus exposure and HLA in healthy donors. TCRdb's copy holds only in-frame clones and misses some; the assay was immunoSEQ multiplex PCR. This sample has some 130,000 clones, with about 70% found just once. Material for sequencing was PBMCs. The receptors come from a woman aged 40-49 years in good health and CMV-seronegative. Both conserved end residues are part of each CDR3. A D gene is named only where the DNA matches it firmly. Rows may omit the clone size; those that give it use once, few, many or a size class.

TRBV30	.	TRBJ2-1	14	.	CAWSFSPTVYEQFF	TGTGCCTGGAGTTTTTCCCCCACAGTCTATGAGCAGTTCTTC
TRBV5-1	TRBD1	TRBJ2-3	16	.	CASRRTTGARTDTQYF	TGCGCCAGCAGGCGTACCACAGGGGCGAGGACAGATACGCAGTATTTT
TRBV5-1	.	TRBJ1-1	15	.	CASSLAGALATEAFF	TGCGCCAGCAGCTTGGCAGGGGCCCTAGCCACTGAAGCTTTCTTT
TRBV9	.	TRBJ2-1	14	.	CASGLFGGGNEQFF	TGTGCCAGCGGTCTATTCGGGGGTGGCAATGAGCAGTTCTTC
TRBV2	.	TRBJ2-2	13	.	CASSYRNTGELFF	TGTGCCAGCAGCTACAGGAACACCGGGGAGCTGTTTTTT
TRBV6-5	.	TRBJ1-1	15	.	CASSYAGSPNTEAFF	TGTGCCAGCAGTTACGCGGGGTCCCCGAACACTGAAGCTTTCTTT
TRBV7-9	.	TRBJ2-2	15	few	CASSVSQLNTGELFF	TGTGCCAGCAGCGTTTCACAGCTGAACACCGGGGAGCTGTTTTTT
TRBV7-8	.	TRBJ1-5	17	once	CASSLMGAPYSNQPQHF	TGTGCCAGCAGCTTAATGGGGGCTCCGTATAGCAATCAGCCCCAGCATTTT
TRBV27	.	TRBJ1-6	12	.	CASSFIRSPLHF	TGTGCCAGCAGTTTCATACGGTCACCCCTCCACTTT
TRBV10-3	.	TRBJ1-1	15	.	CAISEDRRPNTEAFF	TGTGCCATCAGTGAGGACAGGCGGCCGAACACTGAAGCTTTCTTT
TRBV28	TRBD2	TRBJ2-2	18	.	CASSFELAGAPNTGELFF	TGTGCCAGCAGTTTTGAACTAGCGGGGGCCCCGAACACCGGGGAGCTGTTTTTT
TRBV7-2	TRBD1	TRBJ1-4	15	.	CASSPQGATNEKLFF	TGTGCCAGCAGCCCTCAGGGGGCAACTAATGAAAAACTGTTTTTT
TRBV5-1	TRBD2	TRBJ2-1	15	.	CASRPTSGGDNEQFF	TGCGCCAGCAGGCCAACTAGCGGGGGCGACAATGAGCAGTTCTTC
TRBV19	TRBD1	TRBJ1-5	15	few	CASGTGGRGNQPQHF	TGTGCCAGTGGGACAGGGGGCAGAGGCAATCAGCCCCAGCATTTT
TRBV4-3	TRBD2	TRBJ2-7	17	.	CASSQDHLAGEAYEQYF	TGCGCCAGCAGCCAAGATCACCTAGCGGGGGAGGCCTACGAGCAGTACTTC
TRBV19	.	TRBJ1-5	15	.	CASSLQGGDNQPQHF	TGTGCCAGTAGTTTACAGGGTGGAGATAATCAGCCCCAGCATTTT
TRBV19	TRBD1	TRBJ1-5	15	.	CASSVGQVSNQPQHF	TGTGCCAGTAGTGTCGGACAGGTTAGCAATCAGCCCCAGCATTTT
TRBV5-1	.	TRBJ2-3	14	.	CASSLAEVRDTQYF	TGCGCCAGCAGCTTGGCCGAGGTTAGAGATACGCAGTATTTT
TRBV1	.	TRBJ2-5	16	.	CTSSQDHGGTSATQYF	TGCACCAGCAGCCAAGATCATGGAGGGACTAGCGCGACCCAGTACTTC
TRBV6-5	.	TRBJ1-2	14	once	CASSYRLSNYGYTF	TGTGCCAGCAGTTACCGTTTATCTAACTATGGCTACACCTTC
TRBV9	TRBD2	TRBJ2-3	16	.	CASSVVGSGVTDTQYF	TGTGCCAGCAGCGTAGTCGGTAGCGGGGTCACAGATACGCAGTATTTT
TRBV29-1	.	TRBJ2-5	11	.	CSARDGETQYF	TGCAGCGCCAGGGATGGGGAGACCCAGTACTTC
TRBV6-5	.	TRBJ2-7	13	.	CASRPSGSYEQYF	TGTGCCAGCAGACCCTCGGGGTCCTACGAGCAGTACTTC
TRBV2	.	TRBJ1-1	11	.	CASIRDTEAFF	TGTGCCAGCATTCGGGACACTGAAGCTTTCTTT
TRBV7-2	TRBD1	TRBJ1-1	14	few	CASSRQGMNTEAFF	TGTGCCAGCAGCCGACAGGGCATGAACACTGAAGCTTTCTTT
TRBV5-1	TRBD1	TRBJ1-4	13	.	CASSPGQAEKLFF	TGCGCCAGCAGCCCAGGACAGGCAGAAAAACTGTTTTTT
TRBV4-2	.	TRBJ2-1	16	.	CASSQDMGGTYNEQFF	TGTGCCAGCAGCCAAGATATGGGCGGGACCTACAATGAGCAGTTCTTC
TRBV28	TRBD1	TRBJ1-2	15	.	CASSTRTGGDYGYTF	TGTGCCAGCAGTACCAGGACAGGGGGCGACTATGGCTACACCTTC
TRBV27	.	TRBJ1-6	14	.	CASRNRDANSPLHF	TGTGCCAGCAGGAACAGGGACGCTAATTCACCCCTCCACTTT
TRBV2	TRBD1	TRBJ2-7	15	.	CASDRDRSTGGQLYF	TGTGCCAGCGACCGGGACAGGTCGACAGGGGGCCAGCTGTACTTC
TRBV30	.	TRBJ1-6	16	.	CAWSGYGGGGNSPLHF	TGTGCCTGGAGTGGATATGGGGGAGGGGGAAATTCACCCCTCCACTTT
TRBV7-9	.	TRBJ2-5	13	once	CASSPPVGGTQYF	TGTGCCAGCAGCCCTCCGGTGGGGGGGACCCAGTACTTC
TRBV2	TRBD1	TRBJ1-2	14	few	CASSADREIYGYTF	TGTGCCAGCAGTGCGGACAGGGAAATATATGGCTACACCTTC